The rows below give T cell receptor beta chains drawn from one sample of a study of blood T cells in healthy people across ages. TCRdb re-derived calls from the 5' RACE reads in MiXCR, one entry per CDR3 protein. The sample includes roughly 1.9 million distinct CDR3 sequences, about 39% of them seen just once. The source material was blood. The receptors shown here come from a human donor in good health. Both conserved end residues are part of each CDR3. Fields, in order: J gene, clone size, V gene, CDR3 length, CDR3 protein. Not every row has a clone size; where given, it reads once, few, many or a size class.

>-|-|TRBV12-3/TRBV12-4|14
CASSKDTIRYEQYF
>TRBJ1-5|few|TRBV6-6|14
CASSYRDRAGPQHF
>TRBJ2-5|-|TRBV28|13
CASIRGGEETQYF
>TRBJ1-6|-|TRBV4-1|14
CASSQEGWYSPLHF
>TRBJ1-2|-|TRBV7-2|17
CASSLALGDRGPGGYTF
>TRBJ1-2|few|TRBV7-8|17
CASSTMRTDLGRYGYTF
>TRBJ1-1|-|TRBV18|12
CASSPDREEAFF
>TRBJ1-5|-|TRBV20-1|12
CSASTGTLPQHF
>TRBJ2-1|-|TRBV5-6|14
CASSPSGSSDEQFF
>TRBJ2-1|-|TRBV20-1|15
CSAPIGPDNYNEQFF
>TRBJ1-2|-|TRBV7-3|15
CASSFAPPGGNGYTF
>TRBJ2-1|-|TRBV12-5|15
CASGLARQVGDEQFF
>TRBJ1-5|-|TRBV20-1|14
CGARDRTSNQPQHF
>TRBJ1-2|many|TRBV12-3/TRBV12-4|15
CASSLRQEANYGYTF
>TRBJ1-2|-|TRBV29-1|12
CSVPDSNYGYTF
>TRBJ2-3|-|TRBV6-2/TRBV6-3|15
CASSPSGGAPHTQYF
>TRBJ2-2|once|TRBV15|15
CATSREVRATGELFF
>TRBJ2-7|-|TRBV6-1|13
CAILRDSSYEQYF
>TRBJ1-5|few|TRBV6-5|13
CASSSLVSGPQHF
>TRBJ2-1|-|TRBV20-1|13
CSARSFRGLEQFF
>TRBJ2-7|few|TRBV29-1|15
CSVERVTMGDYEQYF
>TRBJ2-5|-|TRBV15|13
CATSGGSQATQYF
>TRBJ1-5|few|TRBV4-3|15
CASSQDWSGHQPQHF
>TRBJ2-7|many|TRBV6-5|14
CASSYEGSSYEQYF
>TRBJ2-6|-|TRBV6-1|15
CASTGVVSGANVLTF
>TRBJ2-1|few|TRBV6-1|15
CASSSEAGSYNEQFF
>TRBJ2-3|-|TRBV11-2|16
CASSSRGGRRVDTQYF
>TRBJ1-4|-|TRBV5-5|15
CASSLGRVRNEKLFF
>TRBJ1-6|-|TRBV9|14
CASSVEQGGSPLHF
>TRBJ2-2|-|TRBV7-7|15
CASGKSWGKAGELFF
>TRBJ1-5|-|TRBV19|13
CASSIRIHQPQHF
>TRBJ1-2|few|TRBV29-1|12
CSVLDRAGGYTF
>TRBJ2-3|few|TRBV4-3|18
CASSQEVVWRGAVDTQYF
>TRBJ2-3|-|TRBV7-2|15
CASSFVTPSTDTQYF
>TRBJ1-2|few|TRBV4-3|18
CASSLVPSLPAPNYGYTF
>TRBJ2-2|-|TRBV27|18
CASSNIDPSGGAGGELFF
>TRBJ1-2|-|TRBV4-3|18
CASSQDRYKGSLLKGYTF
>TRBJ1-5|-|TRBV6-5|16
CASSYLLYNSNQPQHF
>TRBJ2-1|few|TRBV6-6|14
CASSYSAGAGEQFF
>TRBJ1-4|few|TRBV4-1|16
CASSQVLGGRVFGLFF
>TRBJ2-2|few|TRBV11-2|14
CASSGHWSTGELFF
>TRBJ2-7|-|TRBV7-2|14
CASSYIPDSYEQYF